The following is a T cell receptor (beta chain) sequence with its context. These data belong to a study of T cell changes during pregnancy in multiple sclerosis. The germline CDR1 and CDR2 sequences are SNHLY and FYNNEI. The CDR3 is made up of 15 amino acids. With 4 bases clipped from V and 3 bases from J, the junction kept 3 bases outside the gene matches. Repertoires were generated with immunoSEQ multiplex PCR, while TCRdb's copy carries only in-frame clones and drops some. The sample includes 14,000 to 15,000 clones, 80% to 90% of them seen just once. This receptor was obtained from a female donor with multiple sclerosis, enrolled in a pregnancy study. The starting material was CD8+ T cells from peripheral blood mononuclear cells, obtained in the first trimester of pregnancy. The chain couples TRBV2 to TRBJ1-6; 7 bases agree with TRBD1. Here the CDR3 reads CASSGDSHYNSPLHF. The CDR3, as DNA: TGTGCCAGCAGTGGGGACAGCCACTATAATTCACCCCTCCACTTT.